This T cell receptor (beta chain) was recovered during a study of T cells in Graves' hyperthyroidism and ophthalmopathy. The CDR3 is 14 amino acids. V dropped 6 bases and J dropped 2 bases, with 17 bases sitting between them. Germline assignment: CDR1 DFQATT and CDR2 SNEGSKA (reference sequence). Amplification of TCR beta CDR3 regions was performed using RNA transcripts as template. The HTBI set primed first-round TCR CDR3 RT-PCR. TCRdb re-analysed the multiplex PCR reads in MiXCR, keeping a single row per CDR3 protein. The sample includes about 510,000 distinct CDR3 sequences, about 15% of them seen just once. Overall study findings and caveats: Most clonotypes expanded in thyroid above 0.001 were likewise present in blood.

On this clonotype: Antigen unknown.

Investigators excluded patients with uncontrolled infection, other autoimmune disease, pregnancy or lactation. The chain joins TRBV20-1 to TRBJ2-7; a possible D gene is TRBD1 (6 bases). This clonotype was sampled from a woman between 40 and 50 years old with Graves' hyperthyroidism. Sequenced input: blood. The CDR3 nucleotides are TGCAGTGCCCCGGGACACCTCCCTACCTACGAGCAGTACTTC. This encodes CSAPGHLPTYEQYF.